This is a list of T cell receptor beta chains from one sample in a study of T cells in Graves' hyperthyroidism and ophthalmopathy. TCRdb independently ran MiXCR on the multiplex PCR reads; one entry per CDR3 protein. The sample carries about 370,000 distinct CDR3 sequences, approximately 14% recorded once. The sequenced sample was blood. Every receptor here comes from a woman aged 55-70 years with Graves' ophthalmopathy. The CDR3 runs from the conserved cysteine through the conserved F or W. Fields, in order: CDR3 length, V gene, D gene, J gene, CDR3 protein. The D gene is left open where the match is weak.

17	TRBV18	TRBD1	TRBJ1-3	CASSPPDRTFSGNTIYF
15	TRBV3-1	NA	TRBJ2-7	CASSQGTRGSYEQYF
13	TRBV10-2	NA	TRBJ2-5	CASLSGMGETQYF
15	TRBV9	TRBD1	TRBJ2-5	CASSLNRGPGETQYF
15	TRBV18	NA	TRBJ2-2	CASSPGGTDTGELFF
14	TRBV3-1	NA	TRBJ2-5	CASSPTASQAAQYF
13	TRBV6-1	NA	TRBJ1-1	CASSRRAGTEALF
15	TRBV5-1	TRBD2	TRBJ2-3	CASSLGLAGGDTQYF
15	TRBV11-2	NA	TRBJ1-1	CASSLDSGRNTEAFF
14	TRBV4-2	NA	TRBJ2-1	CASSQESRGNEQFF
14	TRBV20-1	TRBD2	TRBJ2-4	CSARDPGLANIQYF
11	TRBV20-1	NA	TRBJ2-1	CSAPAYNEQFF
18	TRBV7-2	NA	TRBJ1-1	CASSLASSRFFPVTEAFF
14	TRBV18	NA	TRBJ2-1	CATSGGFSYNEQFF
15	TRBV7-9	TRBD2	TRBJ2-5	CASSFTSGTMGTQYF
15	TRBV5-1	NA	TRBJ2-3	CASSSSGHSTDTQYF
15	TRBV3-1	TRBD2	TRBJ2-1	CASSPLAGLDNEQFF
15	TRBV30	TRBD1	TRBJ2-1	CAWSVGQGPPNEQFF
16	TRBV20-1	TRBD2	TRBJ2-1	CSARDSSGRAYNEQFF
15	TRBV18	NA	TRBJ1-2	CASSPWAGTNYGYTF
14	TRBV20-1	NA	TRBJ2-5	CSAMAGSPQETQYF
14	TRBV2	NA	TRBJ2-2	CASSEARLVGEPFF
15	TRBV7-2	TRBD2	TRBJ2-5	CASSLIGGGMETQYF
15	TRBV4-1	NA	TRBJ1-5	CASSQDSGPNQPQHF
14	TRBV9	NA	TRBJ2-7	CASSANSISYEQYF
15	TRBV5-8	TRBD2	TRBJ2-7	CASSLEGGRSYEQYF
19	TRBV4-1	TRBD2	TRBJ2-3	CASSQPTRAGGSTTDTQYF
14	TRBV20-1	TRBD2	TRBJ2-7	CSADRLAGDYEQYF
16	TRBV9	TRBD2	TRBJ2-7	CASSLAPGLAGYEQYF
17	TRBV4-2	TRBD2	TRBJ2-1	CASSPDPAGVIDNEQFF
14	TRBV3-1	NA	TRBJ2-5	CASSRRGMRETQYF
14	TRBV7-9	TRBD1	TRBJ2-5	CASSSSGGPETQYF
16	TRBV11-2	NA	TRBJ2-3	CASSLGHNRETDTQYF
13	TRBV29-1	NA	TRBJ1-3	CSVTGSSGNTIYF
16	TRBV6-5	TRBD1	TRBJ1-6	CASSYRGQGADSPLHF
14	TRBV20-1	NA	TRBJ2-7	CSARDRQGRNEQYF
14	TRBV7-2	NA	TRBJ2-5	CASSPEVVLQTQYF
10	TRBV6-1	NA	TRBJ2-7	CASSVREQYF